The 21 T cell receptor beta chains reported below all come from one sample, sequenced in a study of T cells after yellow fever vaccination. A single record per CDR3 protein comes from TCRdb applying MiXCR to the 5' RACE reads. The sample carries about 58,000 distinct CDR3 sequences, more than 5.5% recorded once. Here the sequenced sample was CD8+ T cells sorted from PBMCs, taken on the day of the first yellow fever vaccination. These receptors all come from a man between 18 and 35 years old who received the YFV17D yellow fever vaccine.

This clonotype has just a few counts. The gene calls are TRBV5-6 and TRBJ1-4; TRBD1 matches at 9 bases. The CDR3 totals 17 residues. The V segment lost 3 bases and the J segment 5 bases; nucleotides outside the gene matches: 11. Germline CDR1 and CDR2: SGHDT and YYEEEE. The CDR3 sequence: CASSSGTGFGGNEKLFF. In DNA, the CDR3 is TGTGCCAGCAGCTCCGGGACAGGGTTCGGTGGGAATGAAAAACTGTTTTTT.

This clonotype was counted ten times or more. The CDR3 DNA is TGTGCCAGCAGTGAGAGCAATGAGCAGTTCTTC. It codes for CASSESNEQFF. The J gene is TRBJ2-1, the V gene TRBV2; no firm D call. The CDR3 totals 11 residues. In germline, CDR1 is SNHLY, CDR2 FYNNEI. Deletions cut 3 bases from V and 6 bases from J, with 3 bases between.

This chain links TRBV4-3 with TRBJ1-1; 8 bases are shared with TRBD1. Unmatched junction bases numbered 7, after V lost 3 bases and J lost 4 bases. The germline V gene has CDR1 LGHNA and CDR2 YSLEER. The CDR3 totals 15 residues. The CDR3, as DNA: TGCGCCAGCAGCCACCTCCAGGGGGCTGGCACTGAAGCTTTCTTT. This gives the protein CASSHLQGAGTEAFF.

In its sample, this clonotype was seen many times. The chain carries TRBV29-1 and TRBJ1-1; D is unclear. V was cut by 1 base and J by 11 bases, with 11 bases left in between. The CDR3 consists of 11 residues. Per the germline V gene, CDR1 is SQVTM and CDR2 is ANQGSEA. CDR3 region: CSVEAVEAAFF. DNA for the CDR3: TGCAGCGTTGAAGCGGTGGAGGCGGCTTTCTTT.

The chain links TRBV29-1 to TRBJ2-1; perhaps TRBD1 as D (6 bases). Germline V gene lookup returns CDR1 SQVTM and CDR2 ANQGSEA. The V and J ends lost 6 bases and 8 bases respectively, with 14 bases between them. There are 12 residues in the CDR3. The CDR3 here is CSVAGEKDEQFF. The CDR3 bases are TGCAGCGTGGCAGGGGAAAAGGATGAGCAGTTCTTC.

The CDR3 loop reads CASSLESTGQVLWWGQPQHF. CDR3 nucleotide sequence: TGTGCCAGCAGTTTAGAAAGTACGGGACAGGTTCTTTGGTGGGGTCAGCCCCAGCATTTT. The V gene is TRBV28, the J gene TRBJ1-5, with 8 bases that match TRBD1. Germline V gives CDR1 MDHEN, CDR2 SYDVKM. Germline trimming cut 2 bases from V and 6 bases from J; bases unmatched to any gene: 21. The CDR3 extends over 20 amino acids.

The gene calls are TRBV12-3 or TRBV12-4 and TRBJ2-7; the D gene is possibly TRBD2 (5 bases). The CDR3 has 13 residues. V gave up 2 bases and J gave up 5 bases, with 10 bases separating them. In DNA form, the CDR3 reads TGTGCCAGCAGTTTATCGGGGATCCACGAGCAGTACTTC. Its translation is CASSLSGIHEQYF.

This clonotype was found many times. This rearrangement joins TRBV4-3 to TRBJ1-1, with D possibly TRBD1 on 5 matching bases. The CDR3 is 16 amino acids. V was shortened by 4 bases and J by 1 base, with 16 bases between the two germline ends. CDR1 is LGHNA and CDR2 is YSLEER in the germline V gene. CDR3 nucleotide sequence: TGCGCCAGCAGCCCACTCGAGGGGAAGGGGAACACTGAAGCTTTCTTT. Residues: CASSPLEGKGNTEAFF.

This clonotype was observed many times. The CDR3 DNA reads as TGCGCCAGCAGCCAAGAGGGACCCTACAATGAGCAGTTCTTC. As protein: CASSQEGPYNEQFF. This chain connects TRBV4-1 to TRBJ2-1; D may be TRBD1 or TRBD2 (5 bases each). V lost 0 bases and J 2 bases, leaving 5 bases between the germline ends. CDR1 and CDR2 (germline): MGHRA, YSYEKL. This CDR3 spans 14 amino acids.

There are many counts of this clonotype. This rearrangement joins TRBV7-9 to TRBJ2-5, with a weak D call TRBD2 (6 bases). V shed 8 bases and J shed 4 bases, with 17 bases lying between them. The CDR3 consists of 14 residues. Germline loops: CDR1 SEHNR, CDR2 FQNEAQ (reference sequence). The CDR3 spells CASVLPTSIETQYF. The CDR3 nucleotides read TGTGCCAGCGTTCTTCCCACTAGCATAGAGACCCAGTACTTC.

In its sample, this clonotype was seen many times. The chain carries TRBV6-1 and TRBJ1-1; D gene ambiguous. Germline V gene lookup returns CDR1 MNHNS and CDR2 SASEGT. The CDR3 spans 13 residues. The V end lost 6 bases, the J end lost 1 base, and 9 bases lay between the germline ends. The CDR3 bases are TGTGCCAGCAGAGTAGGGAGGAACACTGAAGCTTTCTTT. Translation: CASRVGRNTEAFF.

In its sample, this clonotype was seen many times. V and J are TRBV7-2 and TRBJ2-2, with D perhaps matching TRBD1 (5 bases). Trimming shortened V by 5 bases and J by 8 bases, and 6 bases separated the two germline ends. Germline CDR1 SGHTA, CDR2 FQGNSA. The CDR3 has 11 amino acids. CDR3 residues: CASSPGGELFF. The CDR3 DNA is TGTGCCAGCAGCCCAGGGGGGGAGCTGTTTTTT.

This clonotype was counted at least ten times. The chain joins TRBV2 to TRBJ2-1, with TRBD2 as a possible D gene (6 bases). The CDR3 is made up of 15 amino acids. Trimming removed 3 bases at V and 7 bases at J, with 16 bases between. In germline, CDR1 is SNHLY, CDR2 FYNNEI. The CDR3: CASSDIAVELNEQFF. The CDR3 nucleotides are TGTGCCAGCAGTGACATAGCGGTCGAGTTGAATGAGCAGTTCTTC.

This clonotype was observed a handful of times. This chain connects TRBV7-8 to TRBJ1-1; the D is unclear. V was clipped by 5 bases and J by 3 bases, with 22 bases between them. CDR1 is SGHVS, CDR2 FQNEAQ, per germline. The CDR3 contains 17 residues. The DNA for the CDR3 is TGTGCCAGCAGCGTTTTGCTAAACAGCTTTGGGGACACTGAAGCTTTCTTT. Protein sequence: CASSVLLNSFGDTEAFF.

This chain joins TRBV20-1 and TRBJ1-1; possibly TRBD1 for D (5 bases). CDR3 length: 15 amino acids. V gave up 0 bases and J gave up 3 bases, with 14 bases separating them. Germline V CDR1 and CDR2: DFQATT, SNEGSKA (reference sequence). Here the CDR3 reads CSARDRGKGYTEAFF. CDR3 nucleotide sequence: TGCAGTGCTAGAGATAGGGGCAAAGGATACACTGAAGCTTTCTTT.

In its sample, this clonotype was seen a few times. The rearrangement uses TRBV5-1 and TRBJ2-3; 14 bases match TRBD2. In germline, CDR1 is SGHRS, CDR2 YFSETQ. The length of the CDR3 is 18 residues. Trimming cost V 2 bases and J 5 bases; bases outside gene matches: 10. Here the CDR3 DNA reads TGCGCCAGCAGCTTCCCACCGGGGACTAGCGGGGGTGTAGATACGCAGTATTTT. Amino acid sequence: CASSFPPGTSGGVDTQYF.

This chain uses TRBV15 with TRBJ2-5; D is undetermined. Germline V CDR1 and CDR2: LNHNV, YYDKDF (reference sequence). The CDR3 is 15 residues long. Between the trimmed V and J ends, which lost 5 bases and 0 bases, there was a span of 13 bases. The CDR3 region has the DNA TGTGCCACCAGCCGTCCTTTGGGGAACCAAGAGACCCAGTACTTC. Protein product: CATSRPLGNQETQYF.

This clonotype has a count of ten or more. The chain joins TRBV5-5 to TRBJ1-1; 9 bases are shared with TRBD1. The CDR3 runs to 13 residues. Germline trimming cut 3 bases from V and 11 bases from J; bases unmatched to any gene: 8. CDR1 SGHKS and CDR2 YYEKEE come from the germline V gene (reference sequence). CDR3 protein: CASSSGGQGRAFF. The CDR3 DNA follows: TGTGCCAGCAGCTCGGGGGGACAGGGTCGGGCTTTCTTT.

This chain links TRBV7-2 with TRBJ1-6; tentatively, D is TRBD1 (5 bases). V lost 1 base to trimming and J lost 7 bases, with 8 bases between them. The germline V gene has CDR1 SGHTA and CDR2 FQGNSA. The CDR3 has 14 amino acids. The CDR3 DNA reads as TGTGCCAGCAGCTTAGTGTCAGGGAATTCACCCCTCCACTTT. Protein sequence: CASSLVSGNSPLHF.

The sample holds many counts of this clonotype. This rearrangement joins TRBV11-2 to TRBJ1-2; unclear D gene. Trimming removed 1 base from V and 7 bases from J, with 13 bases in between. This CDR3 region has 14 residues. Germline V CDR1 and CDR2: SGHAT, FQNNGV. This chain's CDR3 is CASSLGASILGYTF. The CDR3, as DNA: TGTGCCAGCAGCTTAGGAGCCTCGATTCTTGGCTACACCTTC.

This clonotype turned up a few times. V and J are TRBV19 and TRBJ2-2, with 8 bases lining up with TRBD1. Germline V gives CDR1 LNHDA, CDR2 SQIVND (reference sequence). The junction had 11 bases not matched to a gene; V was cut back by 10 bases and J by 4 bases. The CDR3 totals 15 residues. CDR3 residues: CATYGWTGSTGELFF. DNA of the CDR3: TGTGCCACCTACGGGTGGACAGGGAGCACCGGGGAGCTGTTTTTT.